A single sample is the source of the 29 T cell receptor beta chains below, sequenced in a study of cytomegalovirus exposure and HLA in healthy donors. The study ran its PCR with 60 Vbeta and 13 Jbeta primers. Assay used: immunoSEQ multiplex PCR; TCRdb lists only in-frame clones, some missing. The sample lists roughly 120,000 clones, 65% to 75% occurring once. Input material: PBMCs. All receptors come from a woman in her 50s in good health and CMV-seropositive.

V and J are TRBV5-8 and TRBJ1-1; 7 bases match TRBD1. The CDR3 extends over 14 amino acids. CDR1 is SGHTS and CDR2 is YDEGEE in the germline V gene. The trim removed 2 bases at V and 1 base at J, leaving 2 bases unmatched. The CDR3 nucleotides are TGTGCCAGCAGCTTAAGGGACAGGAACACTGAAGCTTTCTTT. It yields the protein CASSLRDRNTEAFF. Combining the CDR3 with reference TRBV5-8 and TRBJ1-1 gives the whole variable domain EAGVTQSPTHLIKTRGQQATLRCSPISGHTSVYWYQQALGLGLQFLLWYDEGEERNRGNFPPRFSGRQFPNYSSELNVNALELEDSALYLCASSLRDRNTEAFFGQGTRLTVV.

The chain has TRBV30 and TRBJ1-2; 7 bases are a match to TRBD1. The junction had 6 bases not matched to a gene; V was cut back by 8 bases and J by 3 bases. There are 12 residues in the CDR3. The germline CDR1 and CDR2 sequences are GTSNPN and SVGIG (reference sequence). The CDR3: CALGRGYYGYTF. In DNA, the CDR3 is TGTGCCCTGGGCAGGGGGTACTATGGCTACACCTTC.

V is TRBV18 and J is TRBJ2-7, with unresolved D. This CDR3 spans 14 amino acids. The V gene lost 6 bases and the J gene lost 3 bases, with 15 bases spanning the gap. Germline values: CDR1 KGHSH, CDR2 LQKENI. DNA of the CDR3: TGTGCCAGCTCCCTAGGTCTGACGGACTACGAGCAGTACTTC. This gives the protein CASSLGLTDYEQYF.

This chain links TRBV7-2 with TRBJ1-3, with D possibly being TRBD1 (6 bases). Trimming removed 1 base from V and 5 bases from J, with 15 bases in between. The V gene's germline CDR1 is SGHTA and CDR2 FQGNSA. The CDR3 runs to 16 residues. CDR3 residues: CASSLEAWQGRNTIYF. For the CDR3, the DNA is TGTGCCAGCAGCTTAGAAGCCTGGCAGGGGAGAAACACCATATATTTT.

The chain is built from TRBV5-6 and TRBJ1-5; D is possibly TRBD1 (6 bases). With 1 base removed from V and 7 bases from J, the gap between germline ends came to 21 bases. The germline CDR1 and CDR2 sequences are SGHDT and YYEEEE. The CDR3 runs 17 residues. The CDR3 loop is CASSLSMGARVSQPQHF. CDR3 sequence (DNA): TGTGCCAGCAGCTTGTCTATGGGGGCGCGGGTCAGCCAGCCCCAGCATTTT.

In nucleotides, the CDR3 is TGCGCCAGCAGCTTGGGAGTCCAGGGCTACGAGCAGTACTTC. It is translated as CASSLGVQGYEQYF. The chain employs TRBV5-1 and TRBJ2-7; D perhaps matches TRBD1 (5 bases). Germline V gene lookup returns CDR1 SGHRS and CDR2 YFSETQ. The CDR3 contains 14 residues. Trimming removed 0 bases at V and 3 bases at J, with 10 bases between.

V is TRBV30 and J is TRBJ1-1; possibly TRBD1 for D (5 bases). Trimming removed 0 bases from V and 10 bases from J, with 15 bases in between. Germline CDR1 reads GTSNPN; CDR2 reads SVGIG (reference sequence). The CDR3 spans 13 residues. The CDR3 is CAWSVPPRRGAFF. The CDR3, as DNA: TGTGCCTGGAGTGTACCCCCCAGGAGGGGAGCTTTCTTT.

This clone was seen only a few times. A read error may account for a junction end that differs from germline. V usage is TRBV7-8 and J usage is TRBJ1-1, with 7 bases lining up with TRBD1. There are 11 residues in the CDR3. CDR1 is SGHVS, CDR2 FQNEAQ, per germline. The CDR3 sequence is CASSLAGQTAF. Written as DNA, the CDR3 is TGTGCCAGCAGCTTAGCGGGACAGACAGCCTTC.

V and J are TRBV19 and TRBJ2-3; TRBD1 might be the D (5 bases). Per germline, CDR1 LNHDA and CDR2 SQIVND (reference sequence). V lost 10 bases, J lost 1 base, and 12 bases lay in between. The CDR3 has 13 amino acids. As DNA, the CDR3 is TGTGCCACTCAGGGTTTTGGCACAGATACGCAGTATTTT. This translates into CATQGFGTDTQYF. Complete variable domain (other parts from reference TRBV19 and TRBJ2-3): DGGITQSPKYLFRKEGQNVTLSCEQNLNHDAMYWYRQDPGQGLRLIYYSQIVNDFQKGDIAEGYSVSREKKESFPLTVTSAQKNPTAFYLCATQGFGTDTQYFGPGTRLTVL.

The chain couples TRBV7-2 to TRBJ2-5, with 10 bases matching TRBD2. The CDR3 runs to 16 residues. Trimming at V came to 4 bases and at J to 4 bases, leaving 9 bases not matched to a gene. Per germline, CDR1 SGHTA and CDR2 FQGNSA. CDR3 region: CASSYRAGGPGETQYF. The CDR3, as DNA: TGTGCCAGCAGCTACAGAGCGGGGGGGCCGGGAGAGACCCAGTACTTC.

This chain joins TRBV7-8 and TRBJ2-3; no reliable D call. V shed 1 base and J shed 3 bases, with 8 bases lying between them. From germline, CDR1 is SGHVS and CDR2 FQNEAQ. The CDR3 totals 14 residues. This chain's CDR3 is CASSLVHKTDTQYF. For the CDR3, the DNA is TGTGCCAGCAGCTTAGTTCACAAAACAGATACGCAGTATTTT.

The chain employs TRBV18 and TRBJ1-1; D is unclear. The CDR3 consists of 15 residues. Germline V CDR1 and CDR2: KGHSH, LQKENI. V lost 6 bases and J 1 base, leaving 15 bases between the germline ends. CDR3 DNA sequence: TGTGCCAGCTCCTTCCTTAGCGCGGCGAACACTGAAGCTTTCTTT. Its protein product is CASSFLSAANTEAFF.

CDR3 nucleotide sequence: TGTGCCAGCAGCGGCTTTTTACAGGGGGATAATGAAAAACTGTTTTTT. Translation gives CASSGFLQGDNEKLFF. The chain is built from TRBV6-6 and TRBJ1-4; 8 bases fit TRBD1. CDR1 is MNHNY, CDR2 SVGAGI, per germline (reference sequence). This CDR3 has 16 residues. The ends lost 6 bases at V and 4 bases at J; junction bases unmatched: 10.

CDR3 nucleotide sequence: TGTGCCATCAGTGAGACAACAGGTCAGCCCCAGCATTTT. Translating it yields CAISETTGQPQHF. The V and J genes are TRBV10-3 and TRBJ1-5; a possible D gene is TRBD1 (5 bases). Trimming left V 2 bases short and J 6 bases short, with 8 bases between. Germline values: CDR1 ENHRY, CDR2 SYGVKD. The CDR3 has 13 amino acids.

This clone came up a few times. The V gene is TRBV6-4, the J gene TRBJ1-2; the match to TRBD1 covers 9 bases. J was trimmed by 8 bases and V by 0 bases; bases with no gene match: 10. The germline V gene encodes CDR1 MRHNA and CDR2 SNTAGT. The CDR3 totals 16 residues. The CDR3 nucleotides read TGTGCCAGCAGTGACTCGACTTCGGGACAGGGTAGAGGCTACACCTTC. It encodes CASSDSTSGQGRGYTF.

For the CDR3, the DNA is TGTGCCAGCAGTGAATACGCAGGCTCATTCTCCTACAATGAGCAGTTCTTC. This codes for CASSEYAGSFSYNEQFF. The rearrangement links TRBV25-1 to TRBJ2-1; the D is unclear. This CDR3 contains 17 residues. Trimming stripped 0 bases from V and 0 bases from J, with 12 bases between. Germline CDR1 reads MGHDK; CDR2 reads SYGVNS.

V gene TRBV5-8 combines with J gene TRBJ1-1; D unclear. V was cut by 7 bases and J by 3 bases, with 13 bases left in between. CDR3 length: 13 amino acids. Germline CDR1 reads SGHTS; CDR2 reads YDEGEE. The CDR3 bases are TGTGCCAGCGCCGTCAGGTGGGACACTGAAGCTTTCTTT. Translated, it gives CASAVRWDTEAFF.

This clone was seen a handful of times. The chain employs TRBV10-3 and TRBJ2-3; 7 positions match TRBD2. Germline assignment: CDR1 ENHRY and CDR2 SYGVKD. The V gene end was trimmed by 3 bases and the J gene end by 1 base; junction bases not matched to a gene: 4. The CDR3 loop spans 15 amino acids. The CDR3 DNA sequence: TGTGCCATCAGTGAAGGCGGGAGTGGCACAGATACGCAGTATTTT. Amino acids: CAISEGGSGTDTQYF.

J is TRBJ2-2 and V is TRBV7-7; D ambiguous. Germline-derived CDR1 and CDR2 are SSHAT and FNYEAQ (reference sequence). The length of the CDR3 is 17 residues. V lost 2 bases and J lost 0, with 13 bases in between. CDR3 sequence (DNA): TGTGCCAGCAGCTTAACGTCAGTGCCAACGAACACCGGGGAGCTGTTTTTT. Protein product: CASSLTSVPTNTGELFF.

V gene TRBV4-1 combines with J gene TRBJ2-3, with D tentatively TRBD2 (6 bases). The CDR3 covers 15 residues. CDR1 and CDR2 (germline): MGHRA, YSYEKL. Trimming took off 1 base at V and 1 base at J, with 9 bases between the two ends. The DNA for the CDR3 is TGCGCCAGCAGCCAAGGGCGGGGAGGCACAGATACGCAGTATTTT. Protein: CASSQGRGGTDTQYF.

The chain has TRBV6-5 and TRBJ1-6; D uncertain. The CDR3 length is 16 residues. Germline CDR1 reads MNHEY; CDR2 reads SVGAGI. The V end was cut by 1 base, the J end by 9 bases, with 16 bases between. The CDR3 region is CASSYYATSVGSPLHF. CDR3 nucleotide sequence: TGTGCCAGCAGTTACTATGCCACCTCGGTCGGTTCACCCCTCCACTTT.

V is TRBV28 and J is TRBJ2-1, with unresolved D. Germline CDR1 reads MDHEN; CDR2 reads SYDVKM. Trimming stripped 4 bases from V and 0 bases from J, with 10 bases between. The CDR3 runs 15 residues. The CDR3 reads CASSSRRSSYNEQFF. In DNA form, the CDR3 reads TGTGCCAGCAGTTCTCGTAGGAGCTCCTACAATGAGCAGTTCTTC.

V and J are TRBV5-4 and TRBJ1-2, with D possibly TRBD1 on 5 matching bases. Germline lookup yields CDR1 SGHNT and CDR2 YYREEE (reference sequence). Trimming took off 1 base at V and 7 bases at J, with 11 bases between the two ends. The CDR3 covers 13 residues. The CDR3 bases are TGTGCCAGCAGCTTGATCGGGGGGGGTGGCTACACCTTC. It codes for CASSLIGGGGYTF. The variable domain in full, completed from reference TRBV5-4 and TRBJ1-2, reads ETGVTQSPTHLIKTRGQQVTLRCSSQSGHNTVSWYQQALGQGPQFIFQYYREEENGRGNFPPRFSGLQFPNYSSELNVNALELDDSALYLCASSLIGGGGYTFGSGTRLTVV.

The CDR3 DNA reads as TGTGCCAGCAGTGGACAGATAAACACCGGGGAGCTGTTTTTT. Encoded protein: CASSGQINTGELFF. This chain connects TRBV6-1 to TRBJ2-2; the D gene is possibly TRBD1 (5 bases). The V end was cut by 4 bases, the J end by 2 bases, with 8 bases between. CDR3 length: 14 residues. Germline V gene sequence: CDR1 MNHNS, CDR2 SASEGT.

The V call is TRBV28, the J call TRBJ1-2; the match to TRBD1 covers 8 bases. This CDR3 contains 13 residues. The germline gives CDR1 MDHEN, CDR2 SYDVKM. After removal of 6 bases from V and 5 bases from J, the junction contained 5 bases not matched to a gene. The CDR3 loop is CASRTTGVYGYTF. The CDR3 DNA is TGTGCCAGCAGGACGACAGGGGTTTATGGCTACACCTTC.

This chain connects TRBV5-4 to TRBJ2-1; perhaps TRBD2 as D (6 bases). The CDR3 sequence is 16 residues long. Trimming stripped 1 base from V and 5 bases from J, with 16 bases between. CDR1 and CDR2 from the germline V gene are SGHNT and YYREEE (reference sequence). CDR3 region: CASSLRELPDNNEQFF. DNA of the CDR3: TGTGCCAGCAGCTTGCGGGAGCTGCCGGACAACAATGAGCAGTTCTTC.

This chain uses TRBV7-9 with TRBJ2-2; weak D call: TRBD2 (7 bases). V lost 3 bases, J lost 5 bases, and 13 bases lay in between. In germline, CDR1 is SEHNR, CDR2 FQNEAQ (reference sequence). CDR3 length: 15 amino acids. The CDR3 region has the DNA TGTGCCAGCAGCTTCTGGAAGGGGGGGACCGGGGAGCTGTTTTTT. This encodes CASSFWKGGTGELFF.

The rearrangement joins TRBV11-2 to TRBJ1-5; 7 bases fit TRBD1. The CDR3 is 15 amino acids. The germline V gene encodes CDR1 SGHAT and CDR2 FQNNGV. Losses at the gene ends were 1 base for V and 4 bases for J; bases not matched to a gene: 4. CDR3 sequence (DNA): TGTGCCAGCAGCTTAGGACAGGGCGAGAATCAGCCCCAGCATTTT. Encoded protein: CASSLGQGENQPQHF.

The CDR3 region has the DNA TGCGCCAGCAGCCAAAGGAACAGGGGGCAAGAGACCCAGTACTTC. Its protein is CASSQRNRGQETQYF. The chain has TRBV4-3 and TRBJ2-5; TRBD1 aligns across 8 bases. Trimming took 2 bases from V and 2 from J; bases not matched to a gene: 4. The CDR3 consists of 15 residues. Germline lookup yields CDR1 LGHNA and CDR2 YSLEER.